This record concerns one T cell receptor (beta chain) sequence. Here immunoSEQ multiplex PCR was the method, and the copy in TCRdb shows in-frame clones only, minus some. The table lists around 6,000 clones, around 68% of them singletons. This sample is drawn from a study of OX40 agonist ivuxolimab in advanced cancers. The CDR3 runs to 15 residues. Deletions cut 6 bases from V and 5 bases from J, with 17 bases between. In germline, CDR1 is MNHEY, CDR2 SVGAGI. The sample consisted of CD4+ or CD8+ T cells sorted from blood, taken in a trial of the OX40 agonist ivuxolimab. The sequence derives from an adult with an advanced solid tumor such as melanoma, head and neck, liver or kidney cancer. V usage is TRBV6-5 and J usage is TRBJ1-5; unclear D gene. The CDR3 DNA is TGTGCCAGCAGATTAAGTATGGAGTCGGATCAGCCCCAGCATTTT. Translating gives CASRLSMESDQPQHF.